Each of the 26 T cell receptor beta chains below was sequenced from the same sample in a study of T cell responses to AZD1222 COVID-19 vaccine. The method was immunoSEQ multiplex PCR; TCRdb's version includes in-frame clones alone and lacks a portion of them. This table holds about 100,000 clones, more than 85% found once. This sample comprised peripheral blood, obtained 28 days after the second AZD1222 dose. The receptor source for this set is an adult who received the AZD1222 COVID-19 vaccine.

The chain has TRBV15 and TRBJ2-3; 7 bases are shared with TRBD2. Germline values: CDR1 LNHNV, CDR2 YYDKDF (reference sequence). The CDR3 contains 20 residues. Trimming cost V 0 bases and J 0 bases; bases outside gene matches: 15. CDR3 sequence reads: CATSRDLGADSGRSTDTQYF. DNA of the CDR3: TGTGCCACCAGCAGAGATCTCGGAGCGGATAGCGGGCGTAGCACAGATACGCAGTATTTT.

This clone was found once. The rearrangement links TRBV5-1 to TRBJ2-7; a weak D match, TRBD2 (6 bases). The V gene lost 0 bases and the J gene lost 3 bases, with 10 bases spanning the gap. The CDR3 contains 14 residues. Looked up from germline, CDR1 is SGHRS and CDR2 is YFSETQ. The CDR3 is CASSLDQGGYEQYF. The DNA for the CDR3 is TGCGCCAGCAGCTTGGACCAGGGAGGCTACGAGCAGTACTTC.

The chain has TRBV19 and TRBJ2-7; 12 bases line up with TRBD2. The length of the CDR3 is 15 residues. Germline loops: CDR1 LNHDA, CDR2 SQIVND (reference sequence). Germline trimming cut 5 bases from V and 4 bases from J; bases unmatched to any gene: 6. In DNA form, the CDR3 reads TGTGCCAGTAGTGTCCTAGCGGGAGGGCGGTACGAGCAGTACTTC. This gives the protein CASSVLAGGRYEQYF.

The chain uses TRBV15 and TRBJ2-7; TRBD2 matches 13 bases. This CDR3 comprises 19 residues. Looked up from germline, CDR1 is LNHNV and CDR2 is YYDKDF (reference sequence). J lost 0 bases, V lost 0 bases, and 8 bases had no gene match. This CDR3 is CATSREPPGLAGLSYEQYF. In DNA form, the CDR3 reads TGTGCCACCAGCAGAGAACCTCCGGGACTAGCGGGGCTCTCCTACGAGCAGTACTTC.

This rearrangement joins TRBV27 to TRBJ2-2; D remains unclear. Germline CDR1 reads MNHEY; CDR2 reads SMNVEV (reference sequence). The CDR3 sequence is 14 residues long. V was clipped by 3 bases and J by 5 bases, with 10 bases between them. The CDR3 here is CASSFGRKTGELFF. Written as DNA, the CDR3 is TGTGCCAGCAGTTTTGGACGTAAAACCGGGGAGCTGTTTTTT.

The chain couples TRBV2 to TRBJ2-5; TRBD1 or TRBD2 may be the D gene (5 bases each). This CDR3 is built from 15 residues. Germline CDR1 and CDR2: SNHLY and FYNNEI. With 3 bases removed from V and 2 bases from J, the gap between germline ends came to 13 bases. CDR3 residues: CASSDSRGEQETQYF. CDR3 coding DNA: TGTGCCAGCAGTGACAGCCGGGGCGAGCAAGAGACCCAGTACTTC. The variable domain in full, completed from reference TRBV2 and TRBJ2-5, reads EPEVTQTPSHQVTQMGQEVILRCVPISNHLYFYWYRQILGQKVEFLVSFYNNEISEKSEIFDDQFSVERPDGSNFTLKIRSTKLEDSAMYFCASSDSRGEQETQYFGPGTRLLVL.

The rearrangement links TRBV19 to TRBJ1-2; 7 nucleotides agree with TRBD1. This CDR3 spans 14 amino acids. V shed 4 bases, J shed 6 bases, and the junction held 8 bases outside the gene matches. The germline V gene encodes CDR1 LNHDA and CDR2 SQIVND (reference sequence). The chain's CDR3 is CASSTNRGLNGYTF. The CDR3 DNA sequence: TGTGCCAGTAGTACCAACAGGGGTCTGAATGGCTACACCTTC.

The V gene is TRBV14, the J gene TRBJ2-5, with 14 bases that match TRBD2. This CDR3 has 17 amino acids. The V and J ends lost 3 bases and 2 bases, in that order; junction bases with no gene match: 5. Germline loops: CDR1 SGHDN, CDR2 FVKESK. The DNA for the CDR3 is TGTGCCAGCAGCCAGGGACTAGCGGGAGTCGGACAAGAGACCCAGTACTTC. This translates into CASSQGLAGVGQETQYF.

The chain is built from TRBV11-2 and TRBJ2-7; TRBD2 might be the D (6 bases). The CDR3 is 19 residues long. The germline V gene has CDR1 SGHAT and CDR2 FQNNGV. Trimming took off 2 bases at V and 2 bases at J, with 25 bases between the two ends. Here the CDR3 reads CASSLFFSTSGTPAYEQYF. The CDR3 DNA follows: TGTGCCAGCAGCTTATTTTTTTCGACATCGGGGACTCCCGCCTACGAGCAGTACTTC.

The chain joins TRBV3-1 (or the pseudogene TRBV3-2) to TRBJ2-2, with TRBD2 matching over 8 bases. The CDR3 sequence is 13 residues long. In germline, CDR1 is LGHDT, CDR2 YNNKEL (reference sequence). The J segment lost 7 bases and the V segment lost 3 bases, leaving 1 base of the junction unmatched. The CDR3: CASSHGRGGELFF. The DNA of the CDR3 is TGTGCCAGCAGCCACGGGAGGGGCGGGGAGCTGTTTTTT.

With regard to this clone: This sample also contains other DNA sequences that code for the same CDR3. J is TRBJ1-1 and V is TRBV29-1, with D maybe TRBD1 (5 bases). Trimming left V 4 bases short and J 1 base short, with 7 bases between. This CDR3 spans 12 amino acids. The germline gives CDR1 SQVTM, CDR2 ANQGSEA. CDR3 DNA: TGCAGCGTTGGCAGGGAGAACACTGAAGCTTTCTTT. Its protein is CSVGRENTEAFF.

The chain employs TRBV6-5 and TRBJ1-2, with TRBD1 matching 7 bases. CDR1 MNHEY and CDR2 SVGAGI come from the germline V gene. The trim removed 8 bases at V and 5 bases at J, leaving 8 bases unmatched. The CDR3 has 13 residues. The chain's CDR3 is CASLQGTPYGYTF. CDR3 bases: TGTGCCAGCCTACAGGGGACCCCTTATGGCTACACCTTC.

The rearrangement joins TRBV19 to TRBJ1-2, with a tentative D call TRBD1 (6 bases). Germline CDR1 is LNHDA and CDR2 is SQIVND (reference sequence). This CDR3 spans 16 amino acids. V lost 3 bases, J lost 2 bases, and 16 bases lay in between. In DNA form, the CDR3 reads TGTGCCAGTAGTATTGGGTCAGGGGTAAACAACTATGGCTACACCTTC. It encodes CASSIGSGVNNYGYTF.

The chain recombines TRBV11-1 with TRBJ2-7; D possibly uses TRBD1 or TRBD2 (6 bases each). In germline, CDR1 is SGHAT, CDR2 FQDESV (reference sequence). Trimming shortened V by 2 bases and J by 2 bases, and 16 bases separated the two germline ends. This CDR3 has 16 residues. CDR3 protein: CASSLRGQGTPYEQYF. As DNA, the CDR3 is TGTGCCAGCAGCTTAAGAGGGCAGGGGACTCCCTACGAGCAGTACTTC. The variable domain in full, completed from reference TRBV11-1 and TRBJ2-7, reads EAEVAQSPRYKITEKSQAVAFWCDPISGHATLYWYRQILGQGPELLVQFQDESVVDDSQLPKDRFSAERLKGVDSTLKIQPAELGDSAMYLCASSLRGQGTPYEQYFGPGTRLTVT.

This chain joins TRBV4-1 and TRBJ2-7; 10 bases are a match to TRBD1. V dropped 1 base and J dropped 4; count of bases not matched to a gene: 10. Germline V gene data show CDR1 as MGHRA and CDR2 as YSYEKL. The CDR3 loop spans 17 amino acids. This CDR3 reads CASSQGTRTGGRYEQYF. CDR3 DNA: TGCGCCAGCAGCCAAGGTACCCGGACAGGGGGTCGGTACGAGCAGTACTTC.

The V call is TRBV5-1, the J call TRBJ1-4; D is unclear. Trimming removed 5 bases from V and 0 bases from J, with 8 bases in between. Germline V gene sequence: CDR1 SGHRS, CDR2 YFSETQ. The CDR3 runs to 14 residues. CDR3 in amino acids: CASRVSATNEKLFF. The CDR3 nucleotides are TGCGCCAGCAGGGTTTCTGCAACTAATGAAAAACTGTTTTTT.

The chain recombines TRBV27 with TRBJ1-6; D call uncertain. CDR3 size: 15 residues. The germline V gene encodes CDR1 MNHEY and CDR2 SMNVEV (reference sequence). V was trimmed by 6 bases and J by 3 bases, leaving 12 bases between them. The CDR3 region is CASRDLRNYNSPLHF. In DNA form, the CDR3 reads TGTGCCAGCAGAGACCTAAGGAACTATAATTCACCCCTCCACTTT.

The chain recombines TRBV5-4 with TRBJ2-7; 7 bases align to TRBD2. CDR1 is SGHNT, CDR2 YYREEE, per germline (reference sequence). V was clipped by 0 bases and J by 3 bases; unmatched bases: 9. There are 16 residues in the CDR3. The CDR3 DNA reads as TGTGCCAGCAGCTTGGGAGGGCGGGAGTTGGGCTACGAGCAGTACTTC. This codes for CASSLGGRELGYEQYF.

The V and J genes are TRBV28 and TRBJ1-3, with 10 positions matching TRBD1. With V trimmed by 7 bases and J by 2 bases, 2 bases remained unmatched. The germline V gene has CDR1 MDHEN and CDR2 SYDVKM. This CDR3 has 14 amino acids. The CDR3 bases are TGTGCCAGCATGACAGGGGGCACTGGAAACACCATATATTTT. This sequence encodes CASMTGGTGNTIYF.

This clone was observed a few times. The chain employs TRBV7-9 and TRBJ1-3; a possible D gene is TRBD1 (6 bases). Trimming took off 0 bases at V and 10 bases at J, with 7 bases between the two ends. The CDR3 contains 12 residues. Germline assignment: CDR1 SEHNR and CDR2 FQNEAQ (reference sequence). The CDR3 spells CASSLAQGTIYF. The CDR3 DNA is TGTGCCAGCAGCTTAGCCCAGGGGACCATATATTTT. The full variable domain, in which reference TRBV7-9 and TRBJ1-3 provide the parts outside the CDR3, is DTGVSQNPRHKITKRGQNVTFRCDPISEHNRLYWYRQTLGQGPEFLTYFQNEAQLEKSRLLSDRFSAERPKGSFSTLEIQRTEQGDSAMYLCASSLAQGTIYFGEGSWLTVV.

The rearrangement links TRBV19 to TRBJ1-5; no clear D. Germline values: CDR1 LNHDA, CDR2 SQIVND (reference sequence). With 3 bases removed from V and 5 bases from J, the gap between germline ends came to 11 bases. This CDR3 comprises 14 residues. CDR3 residues: CASSIPEAYQPQHF. CDR3 in DNA: TGTGCCAGTAGTATCCCAGAAGCCTATCAGCCCCAGCATTTT.

The chain recombines TRBV27 with TRBJ2-5; a possible D gene is TRBD1 (6 bases). Germline V gene data show CDR1 as MNHEY and CDR2 as SMNVEV (reference sequence). The CDR3 runs 13 residues. The V end was cut by 5 bases, the J end by 7 bases, with 14 bases between. CDR3: CASSPTGYGTQYF. In DNA form, the CDR3 reads TGTGCCAGCAGTCCGACAGGCTATGGGACCCAGTACTTC.

This rearrangement joins TRBV24-1 to TRBJ1-2, with D possibly matching TRBD1 (6 bases). The CDR3 has 15 residues. The V gene lost 3 bases and the J gene lost 4 bases, with 14 bases spanning the gap. The V gene's germline CDR1 is KGHDR and CDR2 SFDVKD. CDR3 sequence (DNA): TGTGCCACCAGTGATCCCAGGGCAGGGGTCTATGGCTACACCTTC. Residues: CATSDPRAGVYGYTF.

The chain is built from TRBV6-5 and TRBJ2-7; maybe TRBD1 (6 bases). With 2 bases removed from V and 5 bases from J, the gap between germline ends came to 13 bases. This CDR3 has 14 amino acids. In germline, CDR1 is MNHEY, CDR2 SVGAGI. The CDR3 nucleotides are TGTGCCAGCAGTTACGCATGGACAGCCCACGAGCAGTACTTC. It codes for CASSYAWTAHEQYF.

This chain uses TRBV28 with TRBJ2-2, with TRBD2 identical over 7 bases. Germline loops: CDR1 MDHEN, CDR2 SYDVKM. The CDR3 runs 16 residues. J gave up 4 bases and V 6 bases, and 11 bases lay outside the gene matches. The CDR3 reads CASRTVGGGSTGELFF. The DNA of the CDR3 is TGTGCCAGCAGGACCGTGGGGGGAGGGAGCACCGGGGAGCTGTTTTTT.

The chain joins TRBV9 to TRBJ2-2; no firm D call. The CDR3 has 16 amino acids. Germline CDR1 is SGDLS and CDR2 is YYNGEE. Trimming took 4 bases from V and 0 from J, leaving 13 bases between them. CDR3 sequence: CASSPVGGANTGELFF. The CDR3 DNA reads TGTGCCAGCAGCCCGGTGGGTGGCGCGAACACCGGGGAGCTGTTTTTT. Filled out from reference TRBV9 and TRBJ2-2, the complete variable domain reads DSGVTQTPKHLITATGQRVTLRCSPRSGDLSVYWYQQSLDQGLQFLIQYYNGEERAKGNILERFSAQQFPDLHSELNLSSLELGDSALYFCASSPVGGANTGELFFGEGSRLTVL.